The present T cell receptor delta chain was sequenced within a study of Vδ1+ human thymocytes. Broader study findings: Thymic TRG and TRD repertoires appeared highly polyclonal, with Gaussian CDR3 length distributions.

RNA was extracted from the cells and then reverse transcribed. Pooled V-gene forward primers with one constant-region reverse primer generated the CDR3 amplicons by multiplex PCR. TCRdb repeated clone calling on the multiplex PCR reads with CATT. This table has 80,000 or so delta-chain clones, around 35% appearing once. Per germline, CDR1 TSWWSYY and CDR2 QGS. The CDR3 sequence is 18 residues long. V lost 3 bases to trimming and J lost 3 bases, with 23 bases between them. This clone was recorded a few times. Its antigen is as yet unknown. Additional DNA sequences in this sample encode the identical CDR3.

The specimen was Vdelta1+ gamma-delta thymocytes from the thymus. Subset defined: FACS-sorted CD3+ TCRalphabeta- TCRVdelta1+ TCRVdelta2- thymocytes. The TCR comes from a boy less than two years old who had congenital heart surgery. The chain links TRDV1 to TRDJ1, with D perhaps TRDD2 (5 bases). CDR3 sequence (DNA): TGTGCTCTTGGGGAGGGACTACATATCCTATCTCCGGCCGATAAACTCATCTTT. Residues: CALGEGLHILSPADKLIF.